The rows below give T cell receptor beta chains drawn from one sample of a study of cytomegalovirus exposure and HLA in healthy donors. Produced via immunoSEQ multiplex PCR; TCRdb's table is partial and in-frame only. The sample lists some 170,000 clones, roughly 80% seen once, with roughly 5% in the top ten. The source material was PBMCs. These receptors were taken from a woman in her late teens or twenties in good health and CMV-seropositive. CDR3s include the opening cysteine and the closing phenylalanine or tryptophan. D genes are given only for firm matches. Size is stated for part of the rows, as once, few or many counts, or as a class when the clone is expanded.

>.|TRBJ2-2|TRBV10-3|.
TGTGCCATCGGCCCCCGCGGCACCGGGGAGCTGTTTTTT
CAIGPRGTGELFF
>.|TRBJ1-2|TRBV5-1|.
TGCGCCAGCAGCGTTGGGCCCCTCTATGGCTACACCTTC
CASSVGPLYGYTF
>TRBD2|TRBJ2-5|TRBV7-6|.
TGTGCCAGCAGCTTCCTATCTTCCGGGACTAGCGGGGGGGCCGGGGAGACCCAGTACTTC
CASSFLSSGTSGGAGETQYF
>TRBD2|TRBJ2-7|TRBV5-1|.
TGCGCCAGCAGCTTGGGCGGGGGGGATCGCGAGCAGTACTTC
CASSLGGGDREQYF
>TRBD2|TRBJ2-5|TRBV15|once
TGTGCCACCAGCAGAGGCTCTACGGGGGGGCGAACCAAAGAGACCCAGTACTTC
CATSRGSTGGRTKETQYF
>.|TRBJ2-7|TRBV7-3|.
TGTGCCAGTACTAGCTATGAGCAGTACTTC
CASTSYEQYF
>.|TRBJ2-4|TRBV7-8|.
TGTGCCAGCAGCTTAGAAACCCAGGGGTTGACCAAAAACATTCAGTACTTC
CASSLETQGLTKNIQYF
>TRBD1|TRBJ1-5|TRBV2|.
TGTGCCAGCAGTGCCGGGACAGGGATACAGCCCCAGCATTTT
CASSAGTGIQPQHF
>.|TRBJ2-7|TRBV5-6|.
TGTGCCAGCAGCTCTACACAGGGACGCTACGAGCAGTACTTC
CASSSTQGRYEQYF
>.|TRBJ2-1|TRBV10-3|.
TGTGCCATCACGGTTGCTGTCACCGATGAGCAGTTCTTC
CAITVAVTDEQFF
>TRBD2|TRBJ2-1|TRBV19|.
TGTGCCAGTAGTGCGCCTAGCGGGGTCAACAATGAGCAGTTCTTC
CASSAPSGVNNEQFF
>TRBD1|TRBJ2-3|TRBV27|few
TGTGCCAGCACCAAAAGACAGGGTAGTTTAGCAGATACGCAGTATTTT
CASTKRQGSLADTQYF
>.|TRBJ1-2|TRBV5-1|.
TGCGCCAGCAGCTCATACACGACAGATAGTTATGGCTACACCTTC
CASSSYTTDSYGYTF
>.|TRBJ1-5|TRBV28|.
TGTGCCAGCAGTATTGGGGGAGGTCGGTATAGCAATCAGCCCCAGCATTTT
CASSIGGGRYSNQPQHF
>.|TRBJ1-2|TRBV7-6|.
TGTGCCAGCAGCCCAAGGAAGGCAGGGGTGCATGGCTACACCTTC
CASSPRKAGVHGYTF
>.|TRBJ2-3|TRBV4-2|.
TGTGCCAGCAGCCAAGAAGGCGGCAGTCCAGCGACAGATACGCAGTATTTT
CASSQEGGSPATDTQYF
>TRBD2|TRBJ2-1|TRBV5-4|.
TGTGCCAGCAGCTTAGGATGGGGGGGATACAATGAGCAGTTCTTC
CASSLGWGGYNEQFF
>.|TRBJ2-3|TRBV5-1|.
TGCGCCAGCAGCGCTGGCCTCGGCGGAACAGATACGCAGTATTTT
CASSAGLGGTDTQYF
>.|TRBJ2-1|TRBV5-1|.
TGCGCCAGCAGCCCTAAAGAGGGAAGCTCCTACAATGAGCAGTTCTTC
CASSPKEGSSYNEQFF
>.|TRBJ1-6|TRBV7-9|.
TGTGCCAGCAGCTCTCCACTCGCCAACTATAATTCACCCCTCCACTTT
CASSSPLANYNSPLHF
>TRBD1|TRBJ1-1|TRBV29-1|few
TGCAGCGTGGAAGGGGGCGCCGGCGCTGAAGCTTTCTTT
CSVEGGAGAEAFF
>TRBD2|TRBJ2-3|TRBV7-2|.
TGTGCCAGCAGCTTAGGGACTAGCGGGAGCACAGATACGCAGTATTTT
CASSLGTSGSTDTQYF
>TRBD1|TRBJ2-7|TRBV5-1|.
TGCGCCAGCAGCTTCGGGACAGGGGCCTACGAGCAGTACTTC
CASSFGTGAYEQYF
>.|TRBJ1-4|TRBV5-6|.
TGTGCCAGCAGCCCGGGACTGTTAAATGAAAAACTGTTTTTT
CASSPGLLNEKLFF
>TRBD2|TRBJ2-1|TRBV6-5|.
TGTGCCAGCAGCCCGGGACTAGCCTACAATGAGCAGTTCTTC
CASSPGLAYNEQFF
>.|TRBJ2-3|TRBV4-1|.
TGCGCCAGCAGCCAAGAAGCTAGTAGGCAGTATTTT
CASSQEASRQYF
>TRBD1|TRBJ2-1|TRBV6-6|.
TGTGCCAGCAGTTACCCGACCGGGACAGGCGACAATGAGCAGTTCTTC
CASSYPTGTGDNEQFF
>.|TRBJ1-5|TRBV10-1|.
TGCGCCAGCAGAGACGCTGTACAAGGCGGGTTGAATCAGCCCCAGCATTTT
CASRDAVQGGLNQPQHF
>TRBD2|TRBJ2-3|TRBV7-9|.
TGTGCCAGCAGCGGGGGGGACCGTAGGTATTTT
CASSGGDRRYF
>.|TRBJ2-1|TRBV4-3|.
TGCGCCAGCAGCCAAGATCTTTCGACGGGAAATGAGCAGTTCTTC
CASSQDLSTGNEQFF
>.|TRBJ1-5|TRBV7-8|.
TGTGCCAGCAGCCCAACCATTAGGGGTTCAGACTCGGATCAGCCCCAGCATTTT
CASSPTIRGSDSDQPQHF
>.|TRBJ2-5|TRBV5-1|.
TGCGCCAGCAGCTTGAATAGCGGGACCCAGTACTTC
CASSLNSGTQYF
>.|TRBJ2-7|TRBV6-6|once
TGTGCCAGCAGTTACGGGTGGGGGGATGGCTACGAGCAGTACTTC
CASSYGWGDGYEQYF
>TRBD2|TRBJ2-1|TRBV9|.
TGTGCCAGCAGCGTAGGCGAATGGGAGCGGGGGGGCCACTACAATGAGCAGTTCTTC
CASSVGEWERGGHYNEQFF
>.|TRBJ2-3|TRBV5-6|.
TGTGCCAGCAGCTTGACGGTCTTCGTCGATAGCACAGATACGCAGTATTTT
CASSLTVFVDSTDTQYF
>TRBD1|TRBJ1-2|TRBV5-5|.
TGCGCCAGCAGCCAGCGGACAGGGGGCTGGTATGGCTACACCTTC
CASSQRTGGWYGYTF
>TRBD1|TRBJ2-7|TRBV5-4|.
TGTGCCAGCAGCCCACCCCCGGGACAGGGGGCGGACGAGCAGTACTTC
CASSPPPGQGADEQYF
>TRBD1|TRBJ1-3|TRBV15|.
TGTGCCACCAGCCGGGACAGGGGACTTCCTGGAAACACCATATATTTT
CATSRDRGLPGNTIYF
>.|TRBJ1-1|TRBV7-9|.
TGTGCCAGCAGGGAGGGAACGGACGGAACTGAAGCTTTCTTT
CASREGTDGTEAFF
>.|TRBJ2-7|TRBV7-8|.
TGTGCCAGCAGCCGGGCGGGGACCTACGAGCAGTACTTC
CASSRAGTYEQYF
>.|TRBJ1-2|TRBV10-2|.
TGCGCCAGCAGCGCAGTCAAGGGGGTCAACGGCTACACCTTC
CASSAVKGVNGYTF
>.|TRBJ1-3|TRBV7-6|.
TGTGCCAGCAGCTTCAGCGGCACCGGAAACACCATATATTTT
CASSFSGTGNTIYF
>.|TRBJ1-3|TRBV25-1|.
TGTGCCAGCAGTGCAATCTCTGGAAACACCATATATTTT
CASSAISGNTIYF
>.|TRBJ1-1|TRBV25-1|.
TGTGCCAGCAGTGAGAGGGCAGGGAACACTGAAGCTTTCTTT
CASSERAGNTEAFF